This T cell receptor beta chain is drawn from a study of CD8 T cells in Susac syndrome. General study points: The TCR sequencing and HLA analysis in the study involved a relatively small number of individuals, as the study acknowledged.

CD8+ and CD4+ T cells from blood underwent TCR beta sequencing, which was carried out in a high-throughput format. Negative isolation yielded the CD8+ and CD4+ T cells, while FACS enriched the TEMRA cells. About 0.5 to 1 ug RNA was reverse transcribed with random hexamers. Amplification of TCR beta CDR3 spanned 54 Vbeta and 13 Jbeta via immunoSEQ multiplex PCR. MiXCR, run by TCRdb on the immunoSEQ multiplex PCR reads, gives a single entry per CDR3 protein. This table has roughly 150,000 distinct CDR3 sequences, around 95% appearing once. This clonotype was counted between two and nine times. Its specificity is not known. The material sequenced was CD8+ T cells from PBMCs. The sequence was obtained from a human donor with multiple sclerosis.

The CDR3 DNA reads TGTGCCAGTAGTATAGGCCAGGGAGCCTACGAGCAGTACTTC. Translated: CASSIGQGAYEQYF. The chain combines TRBV19 with TRBJ2-7; possibly TRBD1 or TRBD2 for D (5 bases each). Per germline, CDR1 LNHDA and CDR2 SQIVND (reference sequence). V was trimmed by 1 base and J by 2 bases, leaving 9 bases between them. The CDR3 sequence is 14 residues long.